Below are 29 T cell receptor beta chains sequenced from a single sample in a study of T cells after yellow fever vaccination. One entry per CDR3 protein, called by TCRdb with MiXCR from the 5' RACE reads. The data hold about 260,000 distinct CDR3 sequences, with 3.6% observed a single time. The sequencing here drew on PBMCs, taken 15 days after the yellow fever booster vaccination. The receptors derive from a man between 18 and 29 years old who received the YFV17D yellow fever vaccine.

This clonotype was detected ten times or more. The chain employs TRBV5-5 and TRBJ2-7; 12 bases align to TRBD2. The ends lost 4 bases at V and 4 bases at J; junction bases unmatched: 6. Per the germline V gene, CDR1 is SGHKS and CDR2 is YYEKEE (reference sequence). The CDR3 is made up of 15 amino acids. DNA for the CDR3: TGTGCCAGCAGCACCCAGACTAGCGGGGGATACGAGCAGTACTTC. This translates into CASSTQTSGGYEQYF.

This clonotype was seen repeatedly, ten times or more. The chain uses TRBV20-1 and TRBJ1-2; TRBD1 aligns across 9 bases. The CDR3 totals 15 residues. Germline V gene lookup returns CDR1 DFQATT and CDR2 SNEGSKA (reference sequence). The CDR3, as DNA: TGCAGAGGCTCATCCTCGACAGGGGGATCGAGTTTGGACACCTTC. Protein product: CRGSSSTGGSSLDTF.

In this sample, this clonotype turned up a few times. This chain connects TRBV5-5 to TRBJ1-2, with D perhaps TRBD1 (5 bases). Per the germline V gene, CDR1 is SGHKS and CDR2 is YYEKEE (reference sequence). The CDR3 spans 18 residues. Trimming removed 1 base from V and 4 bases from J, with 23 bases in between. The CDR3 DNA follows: TGTGCCAGCAGCTTGCACCACGAACCGGGGGGAGCCCGCTATGGCTACACCTTC. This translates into CASSLHHEPGGARYGYTF. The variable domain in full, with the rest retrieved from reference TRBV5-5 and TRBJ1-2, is DAGVTQSPTHLIKTRGQQVTLRCSPISGHKSVSWYQQVLGQGPQFIFQYYEKEERGRGNFPDRFSARQFPNYSSELNVNALLLGDSALYLCASSLHHEPGGARYGYTFGSGTRLTVV.

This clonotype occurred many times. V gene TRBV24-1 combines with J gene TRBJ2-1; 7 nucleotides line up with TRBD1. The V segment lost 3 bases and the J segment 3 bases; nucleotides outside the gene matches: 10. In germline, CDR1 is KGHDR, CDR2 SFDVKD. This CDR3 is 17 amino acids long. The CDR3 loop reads CATSDARDSHGYNEQFF. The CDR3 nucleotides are TGTGCCACCAGTGATGCACGGGACAGTCACGGCTACAATGAGCAGTTCTTC.

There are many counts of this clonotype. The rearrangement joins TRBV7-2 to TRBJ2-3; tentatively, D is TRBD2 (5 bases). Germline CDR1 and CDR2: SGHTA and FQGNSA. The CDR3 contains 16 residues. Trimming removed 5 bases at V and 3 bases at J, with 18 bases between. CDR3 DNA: TGTGCCAGCAGCGAGTGGGCTAGCCTTTCGACAGATACGCAGTATTTT. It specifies CASSEWASLSTDTQYF.

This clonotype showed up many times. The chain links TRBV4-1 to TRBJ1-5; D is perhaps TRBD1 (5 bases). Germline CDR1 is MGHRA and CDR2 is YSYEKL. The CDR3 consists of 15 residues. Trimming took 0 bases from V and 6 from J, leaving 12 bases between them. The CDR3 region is CASSQDGARGQPQHF. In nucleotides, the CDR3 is TGCGCCAGCAGCCAAGATGGGGCTAGGGGTCAGCCCCAGCATTTT.

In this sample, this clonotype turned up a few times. CDR3 in amino acids: CASSLVLAGVYRDNMFF. The CDR3 coding sequence is TGTGCCAGCAGTTTAGTGTTGGCGGGCGTATACAGGGATAATATGTTTTTT. The chain links TRBV28 to TRBJ1-4, with a tentative D call TRBD1 (6 bases). Germline V gene sequence: CDR1 MDHEN, CDR2 SYDVKM. CDR3 size: 17 residues. The germline V and J ends were trimmed by 2 bases and 15 bases, with 28 bases remaining between them.

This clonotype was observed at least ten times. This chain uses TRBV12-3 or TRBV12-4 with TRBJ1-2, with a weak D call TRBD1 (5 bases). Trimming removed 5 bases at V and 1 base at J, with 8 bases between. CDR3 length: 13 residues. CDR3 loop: CASSAQVNYGYTF. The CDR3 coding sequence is TGTGCCAGCAGTGCACAGGTTAACTATGGCTACACCTTC.

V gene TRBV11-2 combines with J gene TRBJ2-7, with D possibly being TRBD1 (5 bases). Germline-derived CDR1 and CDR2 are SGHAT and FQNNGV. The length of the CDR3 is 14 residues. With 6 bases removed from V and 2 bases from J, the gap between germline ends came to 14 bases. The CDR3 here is CASRRQNSAYEQYF. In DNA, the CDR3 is TGTGCCAGCAGAAGACAGAATAGTGCCTACGAGCAGTACTTC. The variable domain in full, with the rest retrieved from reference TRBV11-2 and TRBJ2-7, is EAGVAQSPRYKIIEKRQSVAFWCNPISGHATLYWYQQILGQGPKLLIQFQNNGVVDDSQLPKDRFSAERLKGVDSTLKIQPAKLEDSAVYLCASRRQNSAYEQYFGPGTRLTVT.

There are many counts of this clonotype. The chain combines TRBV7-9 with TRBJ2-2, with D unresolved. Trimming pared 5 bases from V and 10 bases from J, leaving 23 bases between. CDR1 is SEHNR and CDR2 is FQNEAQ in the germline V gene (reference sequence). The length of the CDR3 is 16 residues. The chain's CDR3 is CASSPRQVRRFVELFF. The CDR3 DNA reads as TGTGCCAGCAGCCCCCGTCAGGTGCGGCGGTTCGTGGAGCTGTTTTTT.

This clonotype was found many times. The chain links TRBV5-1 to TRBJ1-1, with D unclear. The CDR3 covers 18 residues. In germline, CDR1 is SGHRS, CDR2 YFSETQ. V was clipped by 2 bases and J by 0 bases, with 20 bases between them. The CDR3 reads CASSFSLRPASMNTEAFF. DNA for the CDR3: TGCGCCAGCAGCTTTTCTCTTAGGCCAGCGAGTATGAACACTGAAGCTTTCTTT.

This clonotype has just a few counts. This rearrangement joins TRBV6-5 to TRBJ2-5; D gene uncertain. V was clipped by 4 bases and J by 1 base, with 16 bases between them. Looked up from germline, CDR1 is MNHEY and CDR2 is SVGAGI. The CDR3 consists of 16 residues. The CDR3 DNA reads TGTGCCAGCAGTTCAACTAATGAACTGCTCCAAGAGACCCAGTACTTC. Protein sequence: CASSSTNELLQETQYF.

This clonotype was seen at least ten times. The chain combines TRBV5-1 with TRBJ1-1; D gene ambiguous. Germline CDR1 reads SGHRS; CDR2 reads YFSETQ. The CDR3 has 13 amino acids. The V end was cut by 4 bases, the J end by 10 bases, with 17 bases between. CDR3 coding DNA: TGCGCCAGCAGCCTAATTGACCGGGAGGCAGCTTTCTTT. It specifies CASSLIDREAAFF.

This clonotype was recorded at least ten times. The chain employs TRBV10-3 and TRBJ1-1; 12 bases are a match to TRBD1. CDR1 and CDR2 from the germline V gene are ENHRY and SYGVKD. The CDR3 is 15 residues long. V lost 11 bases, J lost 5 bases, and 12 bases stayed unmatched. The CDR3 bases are TGTGCCGTACTGCCGGGACAGGGGGCTCGGACTGAAGCTTTCTTT. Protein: CAVLPGQGARTEAFF.

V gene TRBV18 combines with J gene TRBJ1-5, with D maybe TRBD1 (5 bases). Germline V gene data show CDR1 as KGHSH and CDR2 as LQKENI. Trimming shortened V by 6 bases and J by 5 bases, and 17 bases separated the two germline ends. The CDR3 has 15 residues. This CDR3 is CASSPTGVGDQPQHF. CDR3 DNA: TGTGCCAGCTCCCCCACCGGGGTAGGGGATCAGCCCCAGCATTTT.

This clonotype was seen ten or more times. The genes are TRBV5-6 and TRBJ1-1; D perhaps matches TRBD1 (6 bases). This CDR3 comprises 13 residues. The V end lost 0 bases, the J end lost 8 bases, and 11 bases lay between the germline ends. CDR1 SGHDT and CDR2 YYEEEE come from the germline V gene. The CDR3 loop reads CASSLEYREEAFF. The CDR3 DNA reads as TGTGCCAGCAGCTTGGAGTACAGGGAGGAAGCTTTCTTT.

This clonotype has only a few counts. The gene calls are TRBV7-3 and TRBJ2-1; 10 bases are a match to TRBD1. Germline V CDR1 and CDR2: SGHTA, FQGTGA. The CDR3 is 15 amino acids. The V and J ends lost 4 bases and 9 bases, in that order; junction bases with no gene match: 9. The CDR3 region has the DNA TGTGCCAGCAGCTCGTCCGGGACAGGGGCAAGTGAGCAGTTCTTC. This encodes CASSSSGTGASEQFF.

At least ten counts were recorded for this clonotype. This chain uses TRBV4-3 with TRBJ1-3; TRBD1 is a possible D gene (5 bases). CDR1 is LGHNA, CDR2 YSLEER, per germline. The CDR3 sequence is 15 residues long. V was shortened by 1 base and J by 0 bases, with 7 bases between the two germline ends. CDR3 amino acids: CASSQGQSSGNTIYF. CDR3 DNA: TGCGCCAGCAGCCAAGGACAGTCCTCTGGAAACACCATATATTTT.

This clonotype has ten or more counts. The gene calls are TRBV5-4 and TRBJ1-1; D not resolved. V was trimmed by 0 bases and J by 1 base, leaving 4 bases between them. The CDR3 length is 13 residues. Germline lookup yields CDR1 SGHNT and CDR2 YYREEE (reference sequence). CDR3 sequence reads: CASSLAKNTEAFF. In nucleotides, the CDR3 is TGTGCCAGCAGCTTGGCCAAGAACACTGAAGCTTTCTTT.

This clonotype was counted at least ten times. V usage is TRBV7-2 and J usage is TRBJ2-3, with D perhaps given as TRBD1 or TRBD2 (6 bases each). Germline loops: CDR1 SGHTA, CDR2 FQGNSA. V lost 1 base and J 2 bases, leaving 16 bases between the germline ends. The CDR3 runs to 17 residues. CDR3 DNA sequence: TGTGCCAGCAGCTTAGTGGGGGGCCCCAGCAACACAGATACGCAGTATTTT. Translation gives CASSLVGGPSNTDTQYF. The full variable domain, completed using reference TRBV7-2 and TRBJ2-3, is GAGVSQSPSNKVTEKGKDVELRCDPISGHTALYWYRQSLGQGLEFLIYFQGNSAPDKSGLPSDRFSAERTGGSVSTLTIQRTQQEDSAVYLCASSLVGGPSNTDTQYFGPGTRLTVL.

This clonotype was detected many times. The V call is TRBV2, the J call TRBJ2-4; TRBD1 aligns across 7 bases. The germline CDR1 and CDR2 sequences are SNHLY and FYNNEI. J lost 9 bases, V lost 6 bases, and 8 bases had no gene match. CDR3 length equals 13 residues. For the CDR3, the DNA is TGTGCCAGCAGGGATCGACAGGGCTCCATTCAGTACTTC. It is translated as CASRDRQGSIQYF.

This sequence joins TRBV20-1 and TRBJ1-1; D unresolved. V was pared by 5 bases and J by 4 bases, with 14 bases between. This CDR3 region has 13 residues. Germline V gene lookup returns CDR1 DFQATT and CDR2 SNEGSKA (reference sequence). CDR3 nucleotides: TGCAGTGCTTCACCCGGGGTACCCACTGAAGCTTTCTTT. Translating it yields CSASPGVPTEAFF.

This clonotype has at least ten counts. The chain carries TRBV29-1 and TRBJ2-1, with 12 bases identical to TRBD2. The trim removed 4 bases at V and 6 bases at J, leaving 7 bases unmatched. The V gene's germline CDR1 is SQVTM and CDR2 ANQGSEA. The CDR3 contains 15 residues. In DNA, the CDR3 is TGCAGCGTTGGTCCACTAGCGGGGGGCCTCAATGAGCAGTTCTTC. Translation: CSVGPLAGGLNEQFF.

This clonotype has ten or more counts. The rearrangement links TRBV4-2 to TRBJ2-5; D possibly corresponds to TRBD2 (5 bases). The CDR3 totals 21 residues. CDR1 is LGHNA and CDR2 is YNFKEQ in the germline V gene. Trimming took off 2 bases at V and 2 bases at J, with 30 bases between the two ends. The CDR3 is CASSQFLRGSQANVPQETQYF. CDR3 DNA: TGTGCCAGCAGCCAATTTCTTCGGGGTTCCCAGGCGAACGTACCACAAGAGACCCAGTACTTC.

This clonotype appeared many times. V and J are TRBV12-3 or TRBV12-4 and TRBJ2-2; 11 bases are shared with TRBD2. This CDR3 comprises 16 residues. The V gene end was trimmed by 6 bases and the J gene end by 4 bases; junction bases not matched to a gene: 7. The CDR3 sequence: CASRRLAGRFTGELFF. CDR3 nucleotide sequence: TGTGCCAGCAGGCGACTAGCGGGGAGATTCACCGGGGAGCTGTTTTTT.

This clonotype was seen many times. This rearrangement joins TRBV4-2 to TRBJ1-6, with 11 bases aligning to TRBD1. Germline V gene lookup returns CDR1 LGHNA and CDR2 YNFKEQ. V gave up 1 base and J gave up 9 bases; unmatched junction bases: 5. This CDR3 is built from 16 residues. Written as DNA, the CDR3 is TGTGCCAGCAGCCAAGCTTGGGACAGGGGGGTTTCACCCCTCCACTTT. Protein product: CASSQAWDRGVSPLHF.

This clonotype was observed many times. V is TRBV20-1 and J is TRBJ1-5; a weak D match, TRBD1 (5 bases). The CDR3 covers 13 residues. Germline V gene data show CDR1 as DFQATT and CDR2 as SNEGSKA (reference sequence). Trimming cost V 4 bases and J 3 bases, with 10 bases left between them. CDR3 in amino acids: CSAIGGVNQPQHF. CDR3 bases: TGCAGTGCTATCGGGGGGGTCAATCAGCCCCAGCATTTT.

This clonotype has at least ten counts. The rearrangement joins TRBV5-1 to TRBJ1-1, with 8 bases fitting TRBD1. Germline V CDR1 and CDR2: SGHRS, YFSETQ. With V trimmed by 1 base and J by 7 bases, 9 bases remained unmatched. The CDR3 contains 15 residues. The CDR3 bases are TGCGCCAGCAGCTTGAGCCCAGGGGGCGCGAGTGAAGCTTTCTTT. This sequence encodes CASSLSPGGASEAFF.

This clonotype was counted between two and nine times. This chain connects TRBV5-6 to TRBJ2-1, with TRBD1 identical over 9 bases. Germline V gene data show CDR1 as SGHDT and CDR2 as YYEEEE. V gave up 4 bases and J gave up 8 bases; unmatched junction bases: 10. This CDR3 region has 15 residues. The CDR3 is CASSRDRVAYDEQFF. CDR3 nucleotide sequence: TGTGCCAGCAGCCGGGACAGGGTCGCGTACGATGAGCAGTTCTTC.